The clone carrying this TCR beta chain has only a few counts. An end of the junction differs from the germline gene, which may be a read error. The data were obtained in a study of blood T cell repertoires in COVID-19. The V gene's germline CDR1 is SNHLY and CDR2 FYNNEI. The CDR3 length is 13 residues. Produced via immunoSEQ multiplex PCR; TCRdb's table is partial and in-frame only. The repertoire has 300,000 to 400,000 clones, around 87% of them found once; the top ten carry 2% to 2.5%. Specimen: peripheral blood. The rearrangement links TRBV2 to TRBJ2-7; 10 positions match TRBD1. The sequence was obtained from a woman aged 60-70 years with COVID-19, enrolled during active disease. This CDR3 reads CASSDRGSSEQYF. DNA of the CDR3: TGTGCCAGCTCGGACAGGGGGTCCTCCGAGCAGTACTTC.